The T cell receptor (beta chain) under discussion was sequenced for a study of T-cell reconstitution after alpha-beta-depleted transplantation in children. V was pared by 1 base and J by 7 bases, with 11 bases between. The CDR3 runs to 14 residues. CDR1 and CDR2 (germline): MGHRA, YSYEKL. About this clonotype itself: What it binds is not known.

Findings of the study overall: It was reported that alpha-beta T cells came from several hundred expanded graft clones (about two months after transplant). It was newly produced T cells that mostly accounted for T-cell counts and diversity one year after transplant. From surviving recipient T cells and thymic progenitors came the high day-60 TCRbeta diversity observed in some patients.

Unique molecular identifiers were incorporated during preparation of the TCRbeta library. TCRdb redid the calling of the PCR reads with MiXCR, one entry per CDR3 protein. Here the sample spans 530,000 or so distinct CDR3 sequences, more than 20% being singletons. The chain couples TRBV4-1 to TRBJ2-1; D might be TRBD2 (6 bases). This specimen consisted of PBMCs, obtained before TCRalphabeta/CD19-depleted stem cell transplant. This TCR was recovered from a boy younger than two with Wiskott-Aldrich syndrome, due to receive a stem cell transplant. CDR3 DNA: TGCGCCAGCAGCCAAGGGCCCCTAGCGAATGAGCAGTTCTTC. This gives the protein CASSQGPLANEQFF.